The 8 T cell receptor beta chains reported below all come from one sample, sequenced in a study of blood T cell repertoires in COVID-19. Clones were read by immunoSEQ multiplex PCR, and TCRdb kept only the in-frame ones, dropping some. This table holds approximately 280,000 clones, roughly 86% found once. Sequenced material: PBMCs or T cells enriched from blood (not recorded which). Source of these receptors: a woman in her sixties or seventies who had recovered from COVID-19.

The rearrangement uses TRBV12-3 or TRBV12-4 and TRBJ2-7; possibly TRBD1 for D (5 bases). This CDR3 has 13 residues. Trimming took off 2 bases at V and 6 bases at J, with 11 bases between the two ends. The CDR3 DNA follows: TGTGCCAGCAGTTTATTAGGGGCTGGCGAGCAGTACTTC. Translated: CASSLLGAGEQYF.

The chain uses TRBV6-5 and TRBJ2-7; D is perhaps TRBD1 (6 bases). The CDR3 length is 14 residues. Per the germline V gene, CDR1 is MNHEY and CDR2 is SVGAGI. V lost 7 bases, J lost 3 bases, and 16 bases lay in between. The chain's CDR3 is CASTQSDSVYEQYF. The DNA for the CDR3 is TGTGCCAGCACCCAATCGGACAGTGTCTACGAGCAGTACTTC.

This sequence joins TRBV2 and TRBJ1-2; D perhaps matches TRBD1 (6 bases). The V and J ends lost 8 bases and 6 bases respectively, with 13 bases between them. The CDR3 is 12 amino acids. Germline V gene data show CDR1 as SNHLY and CDR2 as FYNNEI. The CDR3 loop is CASHRDFDGYTF. CDR3 in DNA: TGTGCCAGCCACAGGGATTTTGATGGCTACACCTTC. Using reference TRBV2 and TRBJ1-2 for the parts outside the CDR3, the full variable domain is EPEVTQTPSHQVTQMGQEVILRCVPISNHLYFYWYRQILGQKVEFLVSFYNNEISEKSEIFDDQFSVERPDGSNFTLKIRSTKLEDSAMYFCASHRDFDGYTFGSGTRLTVV.

The CDR3 protein is CASSPGQGAYGYTF. Written as DNA, the CDR3 is TGTGCCAGCTCACCGGGACAGGGTGCCTATGGCTACACCTTC. The J gene is TRBJ1-2, the V gene TRBV18, with 9 positions matching TRBD1. V shed 3 bases and J 4 bases; nucleotides not matched to a gene: 3. The CDR3 totals 14 residues. Germline CDR1 KGHSH, CDR2 LQKENI.

Details on this clone: This CDR3 is also generated by other DNA sequences in the sample. The chain combines TRBV29-1 with TRBJ1-5; D gene ambiguous. V shed 4 bases and J shed 5 bases, with 9 bases lying between them. The germline V gene encodes CDR1 SQVTM and CDR2 ANQGSEA. The CDR3 consists of 12 residues. CDR3 sequence (DNA): TGCAGCGTTGGGGCCCCGGATCAGCCCCAGCATTTT. This gives the protein CSVGAPDQPQHF. The full variable domain, rest sourced from reference TRBV29-1 and TRBJ1-5, is SAVISQKPSRDICQRGTSLTIQCQVDSQVTMMFWYRQQPGQSLTLIATANQGSEATYESGFVIDKFPISRPNLTFSTLTVSNMSPEDSSIYLCSVGAPDQPQHFGDGTRLSIL.

This chain links TRBV7-3 with TRBJ1-1, with D maybe TRBD1 (5 bases). CDR1 and CDR2 (germline): SGHTA, FQGTGA. V dropped 2 bases and J dropped 7 bases, with 11 bases sitting between them. The CDR3 contains 13 residues. Written as DNA, the CDR3 is TGTGCCAGCAGCTTACTCCCACAGGATGAAGCTTTCTTT. Amino acid sequence: CASSLLPQDEAFF.

This chain uses TRBV6-5 with TRBJ1-1; D possibly corresponds to TRBD1 (6 bases). CDR1 is MNHEY and CDR2 is SVGAGI in the germline V gene. This CDR3 is 12 amino acids long. Deletions cut 6 bases from V and 5 bases from J, with 10 bases between. CDR3 sequence: CASSKGGTEAFF. CDR3 nucleotide sequence: TGTGCCAGCAGCAAGGGGGGGACTGAAGCTTTCTTT.

This clone showed up many times. Within the sample, other DNA sequences also encode this same CDR3. The chain carries TRBV19 and TRBJ1-1; D is possibly TRBD1 (6 bases). CDR1 and CDR2 from the germline V gene are LNHDA and SQIVND (reference sequence). The CDR3 has 14 residues. V dropped 6 bases and J dropped 0 bases, with 11 bases sitting between them. For the CDR3, the DNA is TGTGCCAGTAGGCTACAGGGTCTGAACACTGAAGCTTTCTTT. Translating it yields CASRLQGLNTEAFF.